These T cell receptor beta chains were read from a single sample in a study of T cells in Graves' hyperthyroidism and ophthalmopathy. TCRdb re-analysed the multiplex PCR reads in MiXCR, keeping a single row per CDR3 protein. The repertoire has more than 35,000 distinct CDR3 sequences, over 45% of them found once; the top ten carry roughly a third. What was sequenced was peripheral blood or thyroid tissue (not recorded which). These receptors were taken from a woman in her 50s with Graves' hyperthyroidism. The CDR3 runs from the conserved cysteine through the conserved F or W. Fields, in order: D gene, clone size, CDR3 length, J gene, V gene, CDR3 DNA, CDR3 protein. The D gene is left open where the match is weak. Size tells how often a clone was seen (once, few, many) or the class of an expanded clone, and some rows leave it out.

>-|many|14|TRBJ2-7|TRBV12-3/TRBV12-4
TGTGCCAGCAGCCCGGGGACGGTCTCCTACGAGCAGTACTTC
CASSPGTVSYEQYF
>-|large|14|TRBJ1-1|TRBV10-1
TGCGCCAGCAGTGGAGCACAGATGGACACTGAAGCTTTCTTT
CASSGAQMDTEAFF
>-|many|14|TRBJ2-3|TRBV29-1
TGCAGCGGGTACGCCCGGGCAAGCACAGATACGCAGTATTTT
CSGYARASTDTQYF
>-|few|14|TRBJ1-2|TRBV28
TGTGCCAGCAGTTTAGACACCTCAAACTATGGCTACACCTTC
CASSLDTSNYGYTF
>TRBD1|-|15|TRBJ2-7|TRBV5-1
TGCGCCAGCAGGGAGCCGGGACAGGGAGCCTACGAGCAGTACTTC
CASREPGQGAYEQYF
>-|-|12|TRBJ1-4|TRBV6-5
TGTGCCAGCAGTTACGGGGCCGAAAAACTGTTTTTT
CASSYGAEKLFF
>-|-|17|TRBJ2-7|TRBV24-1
TGTGCCACCAGTGACGCCTCCCAAGGTGGTTTCGTCTACGAGCAGTACTTC
CATSDASQGGFVYEQYF
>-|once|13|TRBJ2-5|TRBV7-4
TGTGCCAGCAGTCCCGGACGTTTAGAGACCCAGTACTTC
CASSPGRLETQYF
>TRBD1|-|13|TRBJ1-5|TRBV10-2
TGCGCCAGTAGAAGGGACAGGGGTTATCACGAGCATTTT
CASRRDRGYHEHF
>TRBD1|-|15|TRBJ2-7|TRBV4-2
TGTGCCAGCAGCCCTGGACAGGGGGTATACGACGAGCAGTACTTC
CASSPGQGVYDEQYF
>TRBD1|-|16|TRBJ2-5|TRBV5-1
TGCGCCAGCAGCTTCCCACCGGGACAGGTTGGAGAGACCCAGTACTTC
CASSFPPGQVGETQYF
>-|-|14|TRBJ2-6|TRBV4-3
TGCGCCAGCAGCCAAGGAAGAGGGTCCAACGTCCTGACTTTC
CASSQGRGSNVLTF
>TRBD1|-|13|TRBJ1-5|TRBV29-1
TGCAGCGTAGCGGACAGGGAGAATCAGCCCCAGCATTTT
CSVADRENQPQHF
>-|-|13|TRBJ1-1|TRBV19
TGTGCCAGTAGTATGACAGCGAACACTGAAGCTTTCTTT
CASSMTANTEAFF
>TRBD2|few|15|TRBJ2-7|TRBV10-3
TGTGCCATCAGTGCGCAGGGCGGGAGAGGCTACGAGCAGTACTTC
CAISAQGGRGYEQYF
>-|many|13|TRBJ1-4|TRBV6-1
TGTGCCAGCAATCCGACGGGGATGGGAAAACTGTTTTTT
CASNPTGMGKLFF
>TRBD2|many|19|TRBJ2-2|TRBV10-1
TGCGCCAGCAGTGAGTCATCGAGACTAGCGGGAGAGAACACCGGGGAGCTGTTTTTT
CASSESSRLAGENTGELFF
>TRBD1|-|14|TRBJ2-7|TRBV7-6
TGTGCCAGCAGCGCCGGGACAGCCGTCTACGAGCAGTACTTC
CASSAGTAVYEQYF
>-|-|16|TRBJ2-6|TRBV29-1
TGCAGCGTTGAATTTTTTGGTCGGGGGGGGGCCAACGTCCTGACTTTC
CSVEFFGRGGANVLTF
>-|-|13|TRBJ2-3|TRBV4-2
TGTGCCAGCAGCCAGGCCTGCACAGATACGCAGTATTTT
CASSQACTDTQYF
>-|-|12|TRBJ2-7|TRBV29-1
TGCAGCGTTGGAGTACTGGGCTACGAGCAGTACTTC
CSVGVLGYEQYF
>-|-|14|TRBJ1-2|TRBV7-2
TGTGCCAGCAGCCCCACAGCAGCTAACTATGGCTACACCTTC
CASSPTAANYGYTF
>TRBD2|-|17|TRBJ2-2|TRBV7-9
TGTGCCAGCACCCACGGGAGACTAGCGGGAGCGGCCGGGGAGCTGTTTTTT
CASTHGRLAGAAGELFF
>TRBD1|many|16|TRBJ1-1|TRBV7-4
TGTGCCAGCAGCTCCGGGACAGGGGGCAAAGGGACTGAAGCTTTCTTT
CASSSGTGGKGTEAFF
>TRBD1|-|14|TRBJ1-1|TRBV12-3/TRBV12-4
TGTGCCAGCAGTCCCGACAGGGTGGTCACTGAAGCTTTCTTT
CASSPDRVVTEAFF
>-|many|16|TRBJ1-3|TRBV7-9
TGTGCCAGCAGCGTATACAGGCTAACTTCTGGAAACACCATATATTTT
CASSVYRLTSGNTIYF
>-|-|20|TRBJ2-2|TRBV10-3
-
CAITPGSNEQYFGPGGELFF
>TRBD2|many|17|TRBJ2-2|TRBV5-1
TGCGCCAGCAGCTTGGTGTTAGCGGGAGCGAACACCGGGGAGCTGTTTTTT
CASSLVLAGANTGELFF
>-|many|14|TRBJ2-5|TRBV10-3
TGTGCCACCACGCCGGGGACCACCCAAGAGACCCAGTACTTC
CATTPGTTQETQYF
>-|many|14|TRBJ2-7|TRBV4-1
TGCGCCAGCAGCCAAGATCTAAGGCCCTACGAGCAGTACTTC
CASSQDLRPYEQYF
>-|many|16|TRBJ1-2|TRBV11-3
TGTGCCAGCAGCTTAGATGGGGATTCAGCTAACTATGGCTACACCTTC
CASSLDGDSANYGYTF
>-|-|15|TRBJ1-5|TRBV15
TGTGCCACCCGCAGAGGAGGGGCAGGGGTCCAGCCCCAGCATTTT
CATRRGGAGVQPQHF
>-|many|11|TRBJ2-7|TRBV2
TGTGCCAGCAGTCAGGGCTACGAGCAGTACTTC
CASSQGYEQYF
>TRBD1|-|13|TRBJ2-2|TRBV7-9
TGTGCCAGCAGCATCGGACAGGCGAGGGAGCTGTTTTTT
CASSIGQARELFF
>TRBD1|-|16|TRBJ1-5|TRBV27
TGTGCCAGCAGTTTACCCGACAGGGTTAGCAATCAGCCCCAGCATTTT
CASSLPDRVSNQPQHF
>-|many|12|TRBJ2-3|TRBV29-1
TGCAGCGTTGTCGAGGTTGGCGATACGCAGTATTTT
CSVVEVGDTQYF